Each of the 4 T cell receptor beta chains below was sequenced from the same sample in a study of T cell responses to AZD1222 COVID-19 vaccine (dated by TCRdb to about 2021). The meaning of the sample's time point label: baseline before first vaccination. Library construction relied on the immunoSEQ multiplex PCR assay. TCRdb provides this immuneACCESS table in a form limited to in-frame rearrangements. Some clones are lacking; in checked studies, under half of them reflect an unresolved V gene, and why the rest are absent is not known. The sample table shows fewer than 150,000 clones, and about 90% are seen once. The biggest ten clones account for roughly 3% of the sample. The specimen was peripheral blood, collected on day 0 of AZD1222 vaccination. The origin of the receptors is an adult in good health.

This chain connects TRBV27 to TRBJ1-2, with 9 bases lining up with TRBD1. The V and J ends lost 5 bases and 1 base, in that order; junction bases with no gene match: 8. The germline V gene encodes CDR1 MNHEY and CDR2 SMNVEV (reference sequence). There are 16 residues in the CDR3. In DNA, the CDR3 is TGTGCCAGCAGTCTTTACGCGACAGGGGGTAACTATGGCTACACCTTC. Amino acids: CASSLYATGGNYGYTF.

The chain employs TRBV14 and TRBJ1-1, with a weak D call TRBD1 (5 bases). The CDR3 length is 17 residues. V was pared by 2 bases and J by 2 bases, with 18 bases between. Germline lookup yields CDR1 SGHDN and CDR2 FVKESK. CDR3 DNA sequence: TGTGCCAGCAGCCAAATGATCCCACAGGCCCTTAACACTGAAGCTTTCTTT. This codes for CASSQMIPQALNTEAFF.

This rearrangement joins TRBV25-1 to TRBJ1-2; perhaps TRBD1 as D (5 bases). V lost 4 bases to trimming and J lost 2 bases, with 17 bases between them. This CDR3 is built from 16 residues. Germline CDR1 is MGHDK and CDR2 is SYGVNS. In DNA form, the CDR3 reads TGTGCCAGCAGTGGGGGGGGTGCGCTGGCCAACTATGGCTACACCTTC. Its translation is CASSGGGALANYGYTF.

This chain links TRBV5-5 with TRBJ2-1; no definite D call. The germline CDR1 and CDR2 sequences are SGHKS and YYEKEE (reference sequence). Trimming took off 1 base at V and 1 base at J, with 9 bases between the two ends. This CDR3 spans 15 amino acids. The CDR3, as DNA: TGTGCCAGCAGCTTGTCGGTCCTTTCCTACAATGAGCAGTTCTTC. Translating it yields CASSLSVLSYNEQFF.